The 15 T cell receptor beta chains listed next were all sequenced from one sample in a study of T cell changes during pregnancy in multiple sclerosis. Sequencing used immunoSEQ multiplex PCR; TCRdb keeps in-frame clones, though not all of them. Of 20,000 to 25,000 clones in the sample, 70% to 90% were seen once. Sequencing was performed on CD8+ T cells from peripheral blood mononuclear cells, taken in the first trimester of pregnancy. These receptors were taken from a female donor in good health, enrolled as a control in a pregnancy study.

The chain carries TRBV6-1 and TRBJ2-3; 11 bases are shared with TRBD2. The CDR3 runs 15 residues. Germline trimming cut 4 bases from V and 6 bases from J; bases unmatched to any gene: 6. Germline V gives CDR1 MNHNS, CDR2 SASEGT. The CDR3 here is CASSGATSGTDTQYF. CDR3 sequence (DNA): TGTGCCAGCAGTGGGGCGACTAGCGGGACGGATACGCAGTATTTT.

This clone was detected only once. The chain has TRBV6-4 and TRBJ2-1, with a tentative D call TRBD2 (6 bases). Germline V gene lookup returns CDR1 MRHNA and CDR2 SNTAGT. V lost 3 bases, J lost 5 bases, and 8 bases lay in between. The CDR3 covers 13 residues. The CDR3 region is CASSEEGHNEQFF. CDR3 coding DNA: TGTGCCAGCAGTGAGGAGGGCCACAATGAGCAGTTCTTC.

This chain connects TRBV9 to TRBJ2-1; the match to TRBD1 covers 7 bases. This CDR3 spans 16 amino acids. The J segment lost 4 bases and the V segment lost 0 bases, leaving 7 bases of the junction unmatched. The germline gives CDR1 SGDLS, CDR2 YYNGEE. The CDR3 bases are TGTGCCAGCAGCGTAGCGGGTAGGGGGCTATACAATGAGCAGTTCTTC. Amino acids: CASSVAGRGLYNEQFF.

J is TRBJ2-1 and V is TRBV27; TRBD2 matches at 10 bases. Per germline, CDR1 MNHEY and CDR2 SMNVEV (reference sequence). The ends lost 5 bases at V and 2 bases at J; junction bases unmatched: 0. CDR3 size: 14 residues. CDR3 nucleotide sequence: TGTGCCAGCAGTACTAGCGGGACCTACAATGAGCAGTTCTTC. Translating it yields CASSTSGTYNEQFF.

The J gene is TRBJ1-1, the V gene TRBV7-9; 8 bases line up with TRBD1. CDR1 is SEHNR, CDR2 FQNEAQ, per germline (reference sequence). The V gene end was trimmed by 5 bases and the J gene end by 7 bases; junction bases not matched to a gene: 3. The CDR3 is 12 amino acids. CDR3 nucleotides: TGTGCCAGCAGCCTCGGGACAGGTGAAGCTTTCTTT. Translated: CASSLGTGEAFF.

The CDR3 DNA is TGTGCCAGCAGCCCCCAAGGAGGTACGGATACGCAGTATTTT. It encodes CASSPQGGTDTQYF. The chain couples TRBV6-4 to TRBJ2-3; possibly TRBD2 for D (5 bases). Between the trimmed V and J ends, which lost 6 bases and 6 bases, there was a span of 16 bases. The CDR3 sequence is 14 residues long. Per germline, CDR1 MRHNA and CDR2 SNTAGT.

On this clone itself: Its ends do not fully match the called genes, so a read error is possible. V usage is TRBV5-6 and J usage is TRBJ2-5, with D possibly TRBD1 on 5 matching bases. Germline values: CDR1 SGHDT, CDR2 YYEEEE. CDR3 length: 17 amino acids. The CDR3 region has the DNA TGTGCCAGCAGCTTATTCTCTGGTCCCCTGGGGCAAGGGACCCAGTACTTC. Amino acid sequence: CASSLFSGPLGQGTQYF.

This clone was seen a handful of times. V and J are TRBV5-4 and TRBJ2-2; 8 nucleotides agree with TRBD2. The CDR3 is 16 residues long. The V segment lost 6 bases and the J segment 3 bases; nucleotides outside the gene matches: 10. CDR1 is SGHNT and CDR2 is YYREEE in the germline V gene (reference sequence). The CDR3 sequence: CASTISGGHYTGELFF. CDR3 sequence (DNA): TGTGCCAGCACCATCTCGGGGGGGCATTACACCGGGGAGCTGTTTTTT.

Ten or more counts support this clone. The chain is built from TRBV6-1 and TRBJ1-1, with D uncertain. CDR1 MNHNS and CDR2 SASEGT come from the germline V gene. Trimming took 3 bases from V and 5 from J, leaving 10 bases between them. The CDR3 totals 13 residues. CDR3 protein: CASSERVRTEAFF. DNA for the CDR3: TGTGCCAGCAGTGAGAGGGTACGAACTGAAGCTTTCTTT.

This chain joins TRBV7-8 and TRBJ2-3, with D possibly matching TRBD1 (5 bases). The CDR3 has 19 amino acids. Germline V CDR1 and CDR2: SGHVS, FQNEAQ. Trimming shortened V by 2 bases and J by 3 bases, and 24 bases separated the two germline ends. The CDR3 nucleotides read TGTGCCAGCAGCTTAAATGTGAGGACACCCCTGATGGAGACAGATACGCAGTATTTT. This codes for CASSLNVRTPLMETDTQYF.

The rearrangement links TRBV5-4 to TRBJ2-2, with 7 nucleotides matching TRBD1. This CDR3 has 17 residues. With V trimmed by 5 bases and J by 0 bases, 10 bases remained unmatched. Looked up from germline, CDR1 is SGHNT and CDR2 is YYREEE (reference sequence). The chain's CDR3 is CASRLGLGQTNTGELFF. CDR3 DNA: TGTGCCAGCAGATTAGGATTGGGACAGACGAACACCGGGGAGCTGTTTTTT.

J is TRBJ2-1 and V is TRBV6-4; 13 nucleotides agree with TRBD2. Trimming took 5 bases from V and 5 from J; bases not matched to a gene: 6. The CDR3 has 16 amino acids. Germline V gene data show CDR1 as MRHNA and CDR2 as SNTAGT. CDR3 DNA: TGTGCCAGCAGTTCCGATGGGACTAGCGGGAACAATGAGCAGTTCTTC. Protein: CASSSDGTSGNNEQFF.

The gene calls are TRBV9 and TRBJ2-3; a possible D gene is TRBD2 (6 bases). CDR3 size: 14 residues. Germline V CDR1 and CDR2: SGDLS, YYNGEE. Between the trimmed V and J ends, which lost 4 bases and 1 base, there was a span of 10 bases. The CDR3 DNA is TGTGCCAGCAGCAGACTAGAGCGCACAGATACGCAGTATTTT. Amino acids: CASSRLERTDTQYF.

This clone appeared a single time. The V gene is TRBV5-1, the J gene TRBJ2-1, with TRBD2 identical over 8 bases. V dropped 0 bases and J dropped 6; count of bases not matched to a gene: 11. The CDR3 length is 17 residues. The germline V gene has CDR1 SGHRS and CDR2 YFSETQ. CDR3 protein: CASSLVSGTQTPNEQFF. The CDR3 nucleotides read TGCGCCAGCAGCTTGGTTAGCGGGACACAAACCCCCAATGAGCAGTTCTTC.

The rearrangement links TRBV7-8 to TRBJ2-7; 11 bases agree with TRBD1. Germline V lookup: CDR1 SGHVS, CDR2 FQNEAQ. The CDR3 totals 18 residues. V dropped 5 bases and J dropped 3; count of bases not matched to a gene: 15. CDR3 protein: CASSQSVRTGGSIYEQYF. The CDR3 nucleotides are TGTGCCAGCAGCCAAAGCGTGAGGACAGGGGGCTCCATCTACGAGCAGTACTTC.